The 3 T cell receptor beta chains below come from one sample, sequenced in a study of CXCR3-negative and CXCR3-positive naive CD8 T cells. General study points: Against CXCR3-negative naive cells, CXCR3-positive naive cells showed more hydrophobic TRB CDR3s.

UMI-labeled 5' RACE yielded the TRB cDNA libraries. No DNA is given; TCRdb re-called the 5' RACE reads and lists each CDR3 protein once. The table lists some 150,000 distinct CDR3 sequences, with approximately 0.4% in the top ten. Antigens of these TCRs are unknown. The source material was naive CXCR3+ CD8+ T cells from blood. Subset of the sample: CD45RO-CCR7+CD27+CD95- naive CD8+ T cells expressing CXCR3 (TNR3+). The receptors come from a human donor in good health. Some clones in this sample may be carry-over from other donors' samples.

The V and J genes are TRBV9 and TRBJ2-1; TCRdb lists TRBD1, though no DNA is available to test this call. Germline CDR1 and CDR2: SGDLS and YYNGEE. The CDR3 covers 15 residues. The CDR3 loop is CASTDGGSSYNEQFF.

The rearrangement links TRBV15 to TRBJ2-5; TCRdb gives TRBD2 as the D gene, but with no DNA this cannot be confirmed. The CDR3 consists of 15 residues. Germline V CDR1 and CDR2: LNHNV, YYDKDF (reference sequence). CDR3 sequence reads: CATSPAAAIQETQYF.

The chain carries TRBV19 and TRBJ2-1; TCRdb returns TRBD2, unconfirmable since there is no DNA. The CDR3 extends over 16 amino acids. Germline assignment: CDR1 LNHDA and CDR2 SQIVND (reference sequence). CDR3 sequence: CASSMEGLAGWNEQFF.